Here is one TCR beta chain with its context. This sample is part of a study of cytomegalovirus exposure and HLA in healthy donors. Vbeta (60) and Jbeta (13) primers were used in the PCR. Method: immunoSEQ multiplex PCR; TCRdb's copy keeps in-frame clones and lacks some. Here the sample spans about 140,000 clones, 75% to 80% being singletons. The clonotype comes from a young man in good health and CMV-seronegative. The sample consisted of PBMCs.

CDR3: CASSRGQGDYGYTF. The CDR3 DNA reads TGCGCCAGCAGCAGGGGACAGGGCGACTATGGCTACACCTTC. The chain has TRBV5-1 and TRBJ1-2, with 9 bases lining up with TRBD1. The trim removed 4 bases at V and 3 bases at J, leaving 4 bases unmatched. The CDR3 runs to 14 residues. CDR1 is SGHRS and CDR2 is YFSETQ in the germline V gene. Filled out from reference TRBV5-1 and TRBJ1-2, the complete variable domain reads KAGVTQTPRYLIKTRGQQVTLSCSPISGHRSVSWYQQTPGQGLQFLFEYFSETQRNKGNFPGRFSGRQFSNSRSEMNVSTLELGDSALYLCASSRGQGDYGYTFGSGTRLTVV.